This T cell receptor beta chain was identified in a study of blood T cell repertoires in COVID-19. Some clones are missing from TCRdb's copy, which holds only in-frame ones; the method was immunoSEQ multiplex PCR. The sample holds roughly 220,000 clones, around 90% seen once. The CDR3 spans 15 residues. Germline CDR1 reads LGHNA; CDR2 reads YNFKEQ. V was clipped by 0 bases and J by 2 bases, with 7 bases between them. This chain links TRBV4-2 with TRBJ2-2, with unresolved D. What was sequenced was PBMCs or T cells enriched from blood (not recorded which). The TCR originated in a woman aged 45 to 65 with acute COVID-19. The CDR3 reads CASSQDWANTGELFF. The CDR3 bases are TGTGCCAGCAGCCAAGATTGGGCTAACACCGGGGAGCTGTTTTTT.